Described below is a single T cell receptor (beta chain) sequence and its context. Using immunoSEQ multiplex PCR, the repertoire was profiled, and TCRdb retains in-frame clones only, with some absent. The data contain over 55,000 clones, around four fifths of them singletons. The data stem from a study of OX40 agonist ivuxolimab in advanced cancers. The germline V and J ends were trimmed by 1 base and 4 bases, with 10 bases remaining between them. CDR1 is SGHTA, CDR2 FQGNSA, per germline. The CDR3 totals 14 residues. The rearrangement joins TRBV7-2 to TRBJ1-2, with TRBD1 as a possible D gene (5 bases). The input for sequencing was CD4+ or CD8+ T cells sorted from blood, taken in a trial of the OX40 agonist ivuxolimab. The sequence was obtained from an adult with an advanced solid tumor such as melanoma, head and neck, liver or kidney cancer. The CDR3 loop reads CASSLDRGGYGYTF. In nucleotides, the CDR3 is TGTGCCAGCAGCTTAGATAGGGGTGGCTATGGCTACACCTTC.